Presented here are 32 T cell receptor beta chains from one specimen sequenced in a study of T cell clonality in common variable immunodeficiency. This table comes from immunoSEQ multiplex PCR, and its TCRdb copy is limited to in-frame clones, with some not included. The sample holds tens of thousands of clones, and no clone turns up only once. Material: peripheral blood mononuclear cells. These receptors all stem from a person aged 18 to 75 in good health.

On this clone: Relative to the germline gene, one junction end is altered; a read error may explain this. The missing CDR3 end, 3 residues past where the read stops, is filled in from the germline J gene. The gene calls are TRBV19 and TRBJ1-6, with TRBD1 as a possible D gene (5 bases). This CDR3 contains 14 residues. Looked up from germline, CDR1 is LNHDA and CDR2 is SQIVND (reference sequence). The part of the CDR3 DNA that was read is TGTGCCAGTAGTATACAGGGCTATAGTTCACCC. Encoded protein: CASSIQGYSSP. Given in full, the CDR3 is CASSIQGYSSPLHF. The full variable domain, its missing parts supplied by reference TRBV19 and TRBJ1-6, is DGGITQSPKYLFRKEGQNVTLSCEQNLNHDAMYWYRQDPGQGLRLIYYSQIVNDFQKGDIAEGYSVSREKKESFPLTVTSAQKNPTAFYLCASSIQGYSSPLHFGNGTRLTVT.

The table lists this clone with many counts. The CDR3 end is not reached by the read, which stops 3 residues before it; the germline J gene fills it in. The chain uses TRBV5-6 and TRBJ2-5; 8 bases line up with TRBD1. The CDR3 is 13 amino acids. V lost 4 bases, J lost 4 bases, and 3 bases stayed unmatched. Looked up from germline, CDR1 is SGHDT and CDR2 is YYEEEE. Incomplete CDR3 DNA: TGTGCCAGCAGCACCAGGGGGCGAGAGACC. Its translation is CASSTRGRET. The full CDR3 protein reads CASSTRGRETQYF.

In this sample, this clone turned up a few times. The read stops 3 residues short of the end of the CDR3; the missing end is completed from the germline J gene. The chain couples TRBV19 to TRBJ1-6; TRBD1 might be the D (5 bases). CDR3 size: 14 residues. Looked up from germline, CDR1 is LNHDA and CDR2 is SQIVND (reference sequence). The V and J ends lost 1 base and 9 bases respectively, with 10 bases between them. The CDR3: CASSIGGASSPLHF. CDR3 DNA (partial): TGTGCCAGTAGTATAGGGGGCGCCAGTTCACCC.

This clone was detected ten times or more. The read terminates 3 residues before the CDR3 end, so the remaining end is supplied by the germline J gene. The chain joins TRBV6-4 to TRBJ2-3, with 9 bases lining up with TRBD2. CDR3 length: 16 residues. The germline V gene encodes CDR1 MRHNA and CDR2 SNTAGT. The V gene end was trimmed by 2 bases and the J gene end by 2 bases; junction bases not matched to a gene: 5. The CDR3 sequence: CASSDVAGGVTDTQYF. CDR3 DNA (partial): TGTGCCAGCAGTGACGTCGCGGGGGGGGTCACAGATACG.

About this clone itself: Sequencing ends 3 residues short of the CDR3 end; the germline J gene provides the rest. The chain couples TRBV7-6 to TRBJ1-4; D is uncertain. Germline assignment: CDR1 SGHVS and CDR2 FNYEAQ. The CDR3 loop spans 15 amino acids. The covered CDR3 bases are TGTGCCAGCAGCTTGAACGGAAACTATAATTCACCA. Translation: CASSLNGNYNSP. The full CDR3 protein reads CASSLNGNYNSPLFF.

This clone was picked up many times. The DNA ends 3 residues before the CDR3 does, and the rest of the CDR3 is filled in from the germline J gene. The V gene is TRBV5-1, the J gene TRBJ2-5; 8 bases align to TRBD2. Germline CDR1 SGHRS, CDR2 YFSETQ. The CDR3 sequence is 15 residues long. J was trimmed by 1 base and V by 0 bases; bases with no gene match: 2. The chain's CDR3 is CASSLASGSQETQYF. Incomplete CDR3 DNA: TGCGCCAGCAGCTTGGCTAGCGGGTCCCAAGAGACC.

This clone appeared many times. With the read ending 3 residues before the CDR3 end, the germline J gene is used to fill in that end. The chain employs TRBV5-4 and TRBJ2-5; no definite D call. Germline CDR1 and CDR2: SGHNT and YYREEE (reference sequence). The CDR3 has 13 residues. V dropped 4 bases and J dropped 5 bases, with 12 bases sitting between them. The sequenced CDR3 bases are TGTGCCAGCAGCGCGCCGTCGTTGGAGACC. Amino acids: CASSAPSLET. The whole CDR3 protein is CASSAPSLETQYF.

This clone was observed at least ten times. The read comes to an end 3 residues before the CDR3 does, leaving the germline J gene to fill in the end. The chain has TRBV2 and TRBJ2-1; 11 nucleotides line up with TRBD2. J was trimmed by 7 bases and V by 0 bases; bases with no gene match: 11. The CDR3 contains 18 residues. Germline CDR1 reads SNHLY; CDR2 reads FYNNEI. CDR3 in amino acids: CASSEANPLAGGWNEQFF. CDR3 DNA, as far as it was read: TGTGCCAGCAGTGAAGCCAATCCCCTAGCGGGGGGCTGGAATGAG.

Regarding this clone: The read ends 3 residues early relative to the CDR3; the germline J gene fills the gap. The chain has TRBV19 and TRBJ1-5; tentatively, D is TRBD1 (6 bases). V was pared by 6 bases and J by 4 bases, with 7 bases between. The V gene's germline CDR1 is LNHDA and CDR2 SQIVND (reference sequence). The length of the CDR3 is 12 residues. This CDR3 reads CASRTGNQPQHF. The DNA read from the CDR3 is TGTGCCAGTAGGACAGGTAATCAGCCC. Full variable domain (missing parts from reference TRBV19 and TRBJ1-5): DGGITQSPKYLFRKEGQNVTLSCEQNLNHDAMYWYRQDPGQGLRLIYYSQIVNDFQKGDIAEGYSVSREKKESFPLTVTSAQKNPTAFYLCASRTGNQPQHFGDGTRLSIL.

This clone was observed a few times. The read falls 3 residues short of the CDR3 end, and the missing part is taken from the germline J gene. This chain links TRBV2 with TRBJ1-2; a weak D match, TRBD1 (5 bases). Trimming stripped 2 bases from V and 0 bases from J, with 16 bases between. Germline V gene lookup returns CDR1 SNHLY and CDR2 FYNNEI. The CDR3 loop spans 17 amino acids. Incomplete CDR3 DNA: TGTGCCAGCAGTGAATTTATAGTCGGACAAGCTAACTATGGC. Its translation: CASSEFIVGQANYG. The complete CDR3 protein is CASSEFIVGQANYGYTF.

This clone occurred many times. The DNA ends 3 residues before the CDR3 does, and the rest of the CDR3 is filled in from the germline J gene. This chain joins TRBV29-1 and TRBJ2-3; tentative D call: TRBD1 (6 bases). In germline, CDR1 is SQVTM, CDR2 ANQGSEA. V lost 7 bases and J 0 bases, leaving 14 bases between the germline ends. This CDR3 comprises 14 residues. The CDR3 DNA, read in part, is TGCAGCGACGGCAGGGGCGACAGCACAGATACG. Protein sequence: CSDGRGDSTDT. The complete CDR3 protein is CSDGRGDSTDTQYF.

This clone was detected many times. The missing CDR3 end, 3 residues past where the read stops, is filled in from the germline J gene. The chain carries TRBV14 and TRBJ1-6, with a tentative D call TRBD1 (6 bases). The CDR3 contains 16 residues. Germline CDR1 reads SGHDN; CDR2 reads FVKESK. The V end was cut by 1 base, the J end by 6 bases, with 13 bases between. Partial CDR3 DNA: TGTGCCAGCAGCCAAGGGGCCCCAGGGGTTAATTCACCC. Translation: CASSQGAPGVNSP. The entire CDR3 sequence reads CASSQGAPGVNSPLHF. Full variable domain (remainder filled in from reference TRBV14 and TRBJ1-6): EAGVTQFPSHSVIEKGQTVTLRCDPISGHDNLYWYRRVMGKEIKFLLHFVKESKQDESGMPNNRFLAERTGGTYSTLKVQPAELEDSGVYFCASSQGAPGVNSPLHFGNGTRLTVT.

This clone has ten or more counts. With the read ending 3 residues before the CDR3 end, the germline J gene is used to fill in that end. The V gene is TRBV12-3 or TRBV12-4, the J gene TRBJ2-1; 7 bases are shared with TRBD1. The CDR3 sequence is 15 residues long. The V and J ends lost 0 bases and 4 bases, in that order; junction bases with no gene match: 3. Incomplete CDR3 DNA: TGTGCCAGCAGTTTAGCCAGACAGGGTTACAATGAG. It codes for CASSLARQGYNE. The whole CDR3 reads CASSLARQGYNEQFF.

This clone was recorded many times. Read data end 3 residues before the CDR3 end; the end is taken from the germline J gene. The same CDR3 is also encoded by other DNA sequences in this sample. The chain has TRBV7-2 and TRBJ1-3, with no clear D. This CDR3 comprises 14 residues. Germline V lookup: CDR1 SGHTA, CDR2 FQGNSA. V was cut by 3 bases and J by 4 bases, with 10 bases left in between. CDR3 protein: CASSLAGSGNTIYF. The CDR3 bases that were read are TGTGCCAGCAGCTTGGCGGGGTCAGGAAACACC.

This clone was counted between two and nine times. One junction end disagrees with the germline gene, perhaps due to a read error. The read finishes 3 residues shy of the CDR3 end, and the germline J gene is used to complete it. Other DNA variants within this sample encode the same CDR3. The J gene is TRBJ1-3, the V gene TRBV19; the D is unclear. The CDR3 is 14 residues long. Germline V gives CDR1 LNHDA, CDR2 SQIVND (reference sequence). Incomplete CDR3 DNA: TGTGCCAGTAGTGATTACTACTCTGGAAACACG. Translated, it gives CASSDYYSGNT. Given in full, the CDR3 is CASSDYYSGNTIYF. The full variable domain, its missing parts supplied by reference TRBV19 and TRBJ1-3, is DGGITQSPKYLFRKEGQNVTLSCEQNLNHDAMYWYRQDPGQGLRLIYYSQIVNDFQKGDIAEGYSVSREKKESFPLTVTSAQKNPTAFYLCASSDYYSGNTIYFGEGSWLTVV.

This clone appeared many times. The missing CDR3 end, 3 residues past where the read stops, is filled in from the germline J gene. The J gene is TRBJ1-4, the V gene TRBV30; D gene ambiguous. CDR1 GTSNPN and CDR2 SVGIG come from the germline V gene (reference sequence). The CDR3 is made up of 13 amino acids. The CDR3 here is CALHGSSAGKLFF. CDR3 DNA, as far as it was read: TGTGCCCTCCACGGGTCCTCGGCGGGGAAA. The variable domain in full, with the rest retrieved from reference TRBV30 and TRBJ1-4, is SQTIHQWPATLVQPVGSPLSLECTVEGTSNPNLYWYRQAAGRGLQLLFYSVGIGQISSEVPQNLSASRPQDRQFILSSKKLLLSDSGFYLCALHGSSAGKLFFGSGTQLSVL.

This clone was recorded many times. Read coverage stops 3 residues before the CDR3 terminus; the germline J gene supplies the remainder. This chain links TRBV14 with TRBJ1-6; tentative D call: TRBD1 (5 bases). The V gene lost 0 bases and the J gene lost 7 bases, with 10 bases spanning the gap. This CDR3 comprises 15 residues. The V gene's germline CDR1 is SGHDN and CDR2 FVKESK. The CDR3 sequence is CASSQDRARNSPLHF. The CDR3 bases that were read are TGTGCCAGCAGCCAAGACAGGGCACGAAATTCACCC.

This clone has at least ten counts. Read data end 3 residues before the CDR3 end; the end is taken from the germline J gene. The rearrangement uses TRBV6-4 and TRBJ1-5; D perhaps matches TRBD1 (5 bases). Trimming removed 5 bases at V and 4 bases at J, with 12 bases between. Germline lookup yields CDR1 MRHNA and CDR2 SNTAGT. The CDR3 extends over 14 amino acids. The DNA read from the CDR3 is TGTGCCAGCAGTTGGGACTCAATGAATCAGCCC. Translating gives CASSWDSMNQP. The entire CDR3 protein is CASSWDSMNQPQHF.

Turning to this clone: The CDR3 end falls 3 residues outside the read, so it is completed with the germline J gene. V is TRBV7-2 and J is TRBJ2-1, with a tentative D call TRBD2 (6 bases). The V end was cut by 3 bases, the J end by 2 bases, with 11 bases between. The CDR3 runs to 15 residues. Germline V gene sequence: CDR1 SGHTA, CDR2 FQGNSA. The CDR3 spells CASSFFAGTYNEQFF. The covered CDR3 bases are TGTGCCAGCAGCTTTTTTGCGGGGACCTACAATGAG.

This clone came up many times. The read gets to within 3 residues of the CDR3 end, and the germline J gene fills in the rest. The rearrangement joins TRBV28 to TRBJ2-7; 8 nucleotides align to TRBD2. The CDR3 contains 14 residues. V lost 7 bases to trimming and J lost 3 bases; unmatched junction nucleotides: 8. Germline V gives CDR1 MDHEN, CDR2 SYDVKM. Incomplete CDR3 DNA: TGTGCCAGCACCCCCGCACTAGCGGTCTACGAG. This translates into CASTPALAVYE. In full, the CDR3 reads CASTPALAVYEQYF.

This clone was picked up many times. The read halts 3 residues ahead of the CDR3 end, with the missing end drawn from the germline J gene. The chain is built from TRBV6-2 or TRBV6-3 and TRBJ2-5, with 9 bases matching TRBD1. The ends lost 5 bases at V and 5 bases at J; junction bases unmatched: 9. The CDR3 is 15 amino acids. Germline assignment: CDR1 MNHEY and CDR2 SVGEGT. The covered CDR3 bases are TGTGCCAGCAGTCGCGACCCCGGGACAGGGGAGACC. Protein product: CASSRDPGTGET. The whole CDR3 sequence is CASSRDPGTGETQYF.

A word on this clone: The CDR3 is cut off 3 residues early in the read; its end comes from the germline J gene. The gene calls are TRBV19 and TRBJ2-1; 14 bases match TRBD2. Germline V CDR1 and CDR2: LNHDA, SQIVND (reference sequence). J lost 5 bases, V lost 6 bases, and 9 bases had no gene match. The CDR3 spans 17 residues. The CDR3 is CASSPGGLAGVHNEQFF. Incomplete CDR3 DNA: TGTGCCAGTAGCCCTGGGGGACTAGCGGGGGTGCACAATGAG.

This clone was seen a few times. The sequenced fragment ends 3 residues before the CDR3 boundary, so the rest is inferred from the germline J gene. The chain links TRBV19 to TRBJ1-1; 7 nucleotides line up with TRBD1. The junction had 8 bases not matched to a gene; V was cut back by 7 bases and J by 0 bases. The germline CDR1 and CDR2 sequences are LNHDA and SQIVND (reference sequence). CDR3 size: 15 residues. The CDR3 loop reads CASTGGVLMNTEAFF. CDR3 DNA, as far as it was read: TGTGCCAGTACAGGGGGAGTCCTTATGAACACTGAA.

This clone was counted many times. The missing CDR3 end, 3 residues past where the read stops, is filled in from the germline J gene. J is TRBJ1-1 and V is TRBV5-1; D is unresolved. The V end was cut by 9 bases, the J end by 0 bases, with 12 bases between. The length of the CDR3 is 13 residues. From germline, CDR1 is SGHRS and CDR2 YFSETQ. CDR3 residues: CATKGRMNTEAFF. The part of the CDR3 DNA that was read is TGCGCCACGAAGGGTCGAATGAACACTGAA.

This clone was counted a few times. The read finishes 3 residues shy of the CDR3 end, and the germline J gene is used to complete it. V and J are TRBV20-1 and TRBJ2-3; a weak D match, TRBD2 (7 bases). The germline V gene encodes CDR1 DFQATT and CDR2 SNEGSKA (reference sequence). This CDR3 has 14 amino acids. The ends were cut back, 2 bases at V and 7 bases at J, with 16 bases in the middle. The covered CDR3 bases are TGCAGTGCTAGAAGAGGAGGGGGGGCCAATACG. Amino acids: CSARRGGGANT. The full CDR3 reads CSARRGGGANTQYF.

This clone was counted many times. The read ends 3 residues shy of where the CDR3 ends; the end is completed using the germline J gene. The V call is TRBV14, the J call TRBJ2-3; a weak D match, TRBD2 (6 bases). CDR3 length equals 19 residues. CDR1 and CDR2 (germline): SGHDN, FVKESK. Trimming pared 2 bases from V and 0 bases from J, leaving 21 bases between. This CDR3 is CASSQTKIGLAYSTDTQYF. CDR3 DNA (partial): TGTGCCAGCAGCCAAACGAAGATAGGGCTAGCGTATAGCACAGATACG.

This clone was seen ten or more times. Coverage ceases 3 residues before the CDR3 finishes, and the germline J gene fills in the end. This rearrangement joins TRBV28 to TRBJ2-7; 7 nucleotides align to TRBD1. The CDR3 loop spans 13 amino acids. From germline, CDR1 is MDHEN and CDR2 SYDVKM. The J segment lost 4 bases and the V segment lost 6 bases, leaving 6 bases of the junction unmatched. The DNA read from the CDR3 is TGTGCCAGCAGGGGACAGAGATATTACGAG. This translates into CASRGQRYYE. The whole CDR3 is CASRGQRYYEQYF.

This clone was seen many times. The read ends 3 residues before the CDR3 terminus; that terminus is restored from the germline J gene. The chain has TRBV6-2 or TRBV6-3 and TRBJ1-5; D call uncertain. The CDR3 totals 15 residues. Germline CDR1 reads MNHEY; CDR2 reads SVGEGT. V was pared by 2 bases and J by 0 bases, with 8 bases between. The covered CDR3 bases are TGTGCCAGCAGTTACCCAGATTATAGCAATCAGCCC. Translating gives CASSYPDYSNQP. From start to end, the CDR3 is CASSYPDYSNQPQHF.

This clone turned up a few times. The read halts 3 residues ahead of the CDR3 end, with the missing end drawn from the germline J gene. The rearrangement uses TRBV2 and TRBJ1-4; perhaps TRBD1 as D (5 bases). The CDR3 runs 15 residues. Trimming shortened V by 7 bases and J by 3 bases, and 15 bases separated the two germline ends. Germline V gene lookup returns CDR1 SNHLY and CDR2 FYNNEI. The CDR3 bases that were read are TGTGCCAGCAAAGGCGCAGGGTCAGCTAATGAAAAA. Its protein is CASKGAGSANEK. The whole CDR3 sequence is CASKGAGSANEKLFF.

This clone was recorded at least ten times. The sequenced part of the CDR3 DNA is TGTGCCAGCAGCTTGAAAGGGGAAGATACG. Residues: CASSLKGEDT. The entire CDR3 is CASSLKGEDTQYF. V gene TRBV5-6 combines with J gene TRBJ2-3, with D possibly TRBD1 on 5 matching bases. The observed sequence ends 3 residues before the CDR3 terminus, with the missing tail filled in from the germline J gene. The V end was cut by 1 base, the J end by 5 bases, with 8 bases between. In germline, CDR1 is SGHDT, CDR2 YYEEEE. The CDR3 totals 13 residues.

This clone was found many times. The observed sequence ends 3 residues before the CDR3 terminus, with the missing tail filled in from the germline J gene. The chain recombines TRBV6-4 with TRBJ2-3; D might be TRBD1 (6 bases). CDR3 size: 14 residues. The germline V and J ends were trimmed by 3 bases and 0 bases, with 7 bases remaining between them. CDR1 is MRHNA and CDR2 is SNTAGT in the germline V gene. The DNA read from the CDR3 is TGTGCCAGCAGTGAGGGGGCTAGCACAGATACG. This sequence encodes CASSEGASTDT. The CDR3 in its entirety is CASSEGASTDTQYF.

Ten or more counts support this clone. The CDR3 end lies 3 residues beyond the end of the read and is filled in from the germline J gene. The gene calls are TRBV5-1 and TRBJ2-1, with TRBD1 matching 11 bases. From germline, CDR1 is SGHRS and CDR2 YFSETQ. After removal of 0 bases from V and 7 bases from J, the junction contained 3 bases not matched to a gene. The CDR3 is 15 residues long. This chain's CDR3 is CASSLGGQGANEQFF. The sequenced part of the CDR3 DNA is TGCGCCAGCAGCTTGGGTGGACAGGGGGCGAATGAG.